This entry features one T cell receptor beta chain sequence. What it binds is unknown. This specimen belongs to a study of CD8 T cells in ankylosing spondylitis. Study-wide results and caveats: With a CD8+ phenotype, disease-linked clones were relatively rare in peripheral blood. Before this, some motif variants had been reported in reactive arthritis synovial fluid and blood. Under 10 highly homologous variants formed a TCR beta motif that appeared characteristic of ankylosing spondylitis blood. Significantly higher representation of disease-linked clones was reported for matched ankylosing spondylitis synovial fluid.

Germline V gene data show CDR1 as DFQATT and CDR2 as SNEGSKA (reference sequence). V was clipped by 0 bases and J by 5 bases, with 13 bases between them. The CDR3 covers 14 residues. For TCR beta, libraries came from quantitative 5'-RACE with molecular barcodes. One entry per CDR3 protein, called by TCRdb with MiXCR from the 5' RACE reads. Found here are 750,000 to 850,000 distinct CDR3 sequences, about an eighth of them singletons; the top ten hold around 0.51%. This clonotype was sampled from a male donor with ankylosing spondylitis. The V and J genes are TRBV20-1 and TRBJ2-5; D may be TRBD1 or TRBD2 (6 bases each). Sample: blood, either unsorted or a sorted T cell fraction (not recorded which). CDR3 nucleotides: TGCAGTGCTAGAGATACGGGGGCTTGGGAGACCCAGTACTTC. This sequence encodes CSARDTGAWETQYF.